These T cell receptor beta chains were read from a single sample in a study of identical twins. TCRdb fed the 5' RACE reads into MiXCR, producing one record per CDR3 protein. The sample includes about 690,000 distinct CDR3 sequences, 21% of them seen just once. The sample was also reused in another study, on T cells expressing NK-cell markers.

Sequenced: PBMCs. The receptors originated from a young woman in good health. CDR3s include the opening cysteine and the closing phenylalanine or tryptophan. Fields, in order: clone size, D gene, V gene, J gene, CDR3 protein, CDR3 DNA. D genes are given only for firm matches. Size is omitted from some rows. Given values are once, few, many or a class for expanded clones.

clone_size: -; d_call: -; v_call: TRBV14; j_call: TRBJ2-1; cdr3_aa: CASSLRRGSYNEQFF; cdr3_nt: TGTGCCAGCAGCCTCCGGCGGGGTTCCTACAATGAGCAGTTCTTC
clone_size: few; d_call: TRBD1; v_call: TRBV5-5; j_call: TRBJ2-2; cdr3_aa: CASSLGTGGAFLGELFF; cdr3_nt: TGTGCCAGCAGCTTGGGAACAGGGGGCGCGTTTCTCGGGGAGCTGTTTTTT
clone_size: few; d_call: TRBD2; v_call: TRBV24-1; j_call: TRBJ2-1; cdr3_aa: CATSDASRLASYNEQFF; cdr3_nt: TGTGCCACCAGTGATGCCTCCCGACTAGCCTCCTACAATGAGCAGTTCTTC
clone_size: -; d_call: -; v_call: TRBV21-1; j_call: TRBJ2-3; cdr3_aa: CASRYWADTQYF; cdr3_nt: TGTGCCAGCCGCTATTGGGCAGATACGCAGTATTTT
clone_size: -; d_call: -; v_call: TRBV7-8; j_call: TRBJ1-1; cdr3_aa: CASSFTGTGAEAFF; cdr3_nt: TGTGCCAGCAGCTTTACCGGGACCGGAGCTGAAGCTTTCTTT
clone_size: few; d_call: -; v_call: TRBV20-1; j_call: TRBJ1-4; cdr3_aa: CSARVGGAEKLFF; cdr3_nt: TGCAGTGCTAGAGTAGGGGGAGCTGAAAAACTGTTTTTT
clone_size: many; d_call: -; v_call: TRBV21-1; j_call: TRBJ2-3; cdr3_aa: CASSKVSAGVGDTQYF; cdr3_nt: TGTGCCAGCAGCAAAGTCTCAGCGGGAGTCGGGGATACGCAGTATTTT
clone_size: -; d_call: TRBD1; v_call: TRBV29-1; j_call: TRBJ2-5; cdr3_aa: CSVGGGAQETQYF; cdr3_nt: TGCAGCGTTGGAGGGGGCGCTCAAGAGACCCAGTACTTC
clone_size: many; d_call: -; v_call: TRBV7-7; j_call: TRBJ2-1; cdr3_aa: CASSHGRGNEQFF; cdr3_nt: TGTGCCAGCAGCCACGGTAGAGGCAATGAGCAGTTCTTC
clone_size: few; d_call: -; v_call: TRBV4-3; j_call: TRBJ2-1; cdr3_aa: CASSLDRKEQFF; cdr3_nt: TGCGCCAGCAGCCTAGACAGAAAAGAGCAGTTCTTC
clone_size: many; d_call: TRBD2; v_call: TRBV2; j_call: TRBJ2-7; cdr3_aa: CASSPQSTSALTYEQYF; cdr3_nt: TGTGCCAGCAGTCCTCAGAGCACTAGCGCGCTGACCTACGAGCAGTACTTC
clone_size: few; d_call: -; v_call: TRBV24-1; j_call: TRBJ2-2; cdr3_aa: CATQGTLNTGELFF; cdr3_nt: TGTGCCACCCAGGGGACTCTTAACACCGGGGAGCTGTTTTTT
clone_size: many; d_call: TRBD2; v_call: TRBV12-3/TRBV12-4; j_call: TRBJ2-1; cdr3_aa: CASSPTSGGGNEQFF; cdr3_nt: TGTGCCAGCAGTCCGACTAGCGGGGGGGGTAACGAGCAGTTCTTC